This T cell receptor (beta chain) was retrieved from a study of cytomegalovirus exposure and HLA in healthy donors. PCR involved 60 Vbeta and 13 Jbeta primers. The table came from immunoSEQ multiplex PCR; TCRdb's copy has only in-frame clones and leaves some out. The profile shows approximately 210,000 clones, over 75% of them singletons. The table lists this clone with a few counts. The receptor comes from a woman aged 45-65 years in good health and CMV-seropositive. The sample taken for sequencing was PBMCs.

DNA for the CDR3: TGCGCCAGCAGCCAAGATGGAACCGATGGAGGAGAGACCCAGTACTTC. Translation: CASSQDGTDGGETQYF. This chain links TRBV4-3 with TRBJ2-5; D might be TRBD2 (5 bases). V gave up 0 bases and J gave up 4 bases, with 15 bases separating them. The V gene's germline CDR1 is LGHNA and CDR2 YSLEER. The length of the CDR3 is 16 residues.